The 27 T cell receptor beta chains below all came from one sample that was sequenced in a study of graft-versus-host responses after intestinal transplantation. Only in-frame clones appear in the TCRdb table, and some are missing; sequencing was by immunoSEQ multiplex PCR. The profile covers roughly 99,000 clones, with 87% appearing a single time and about 0.7% taken by the ten largest. The antigens for these receptors are not known. The input for sequencing was unstimulated CD4+ T cells sorted from spleen or lymph node cells, taken before transplant. These receptors originate from a human donor who was the organ donor for an intestinal transplant.

This sequence joins TRBV27 and TRBJ2-7, with TRBD2 matching over 10 bases. Germline V gene sequence: CDR1 MNHEY, CDR2 SMNVEV (reference sequence). V trimming: 6 bases; J trimming: 4 bases; junction bases outside the gene matches: 9. The CDR3 is made up of 15 amino acids. The CDR3 DNA reads as TGTGCCAGCAGCCCCCTGTCTAGCGGGAGATACGAGCAGTACTTC. It encodes CASSPLSSGRYEQYF.

The chain couples TRBV5-1 to TRBJ1-4; D gene ambiguous. V lost 1 base to trimming and J lost 0 bases, with 4 bases between them. The CDR3 extends over 14 amino acids. Germline CDR1 is SGHRS and CDR2 is YFSETQ. The CDR3 loop is CASSLTATNEKLFF. In DNA, the CDR3 is TGCGCCAGCAGCTTGACAGCAACTAATGAAAAACTGTTTTTT.

The chain links TRBV5-1 to TRBJ2-6; weak D call: TRBD1 (5 bases). CDR3 length equals 15 residues. Per germline, CDR1 SGHRS and CDR2 YFSETQ. Trimming pared 4 bases from V and 2 bases from J, leaving 10 bases between. The CDR3 loop reads CASSPGLTGANVLTF. The CDR3 nucleotides read TGCGCCAGCAGCCCAGGGTTAACTGGGGCCAACGTCCTGACTTTC.

This clone was seen once. The sample holds other DNA sequences that translate to the same CDR3. The V call is TRBV5-1, the J call TRBJ2-3, with 10 bases identical to TRBD2. Germline V lookup: CDR1 SGHRS, CDR2 YFSETQ. The CDR3 totals 16 residues. Trimming cost V 1 base and J 4 bases; bases outside gene matches: 6. The CDR3 sequence: CASSLLLAGTPDTQYF. The CDR3 DNA reads TGCGCCAGCAGCTTGTTACTAGCGGGAACCCCAGATACGCAGTATTTT.

The rearrangement joins TRBV30 to TRBJ2-1, with D possibly being TRBD2 (6 bases). Germline-derived CDR1 and CDR2 are GTSNPN and SVGIG (reference sequence). V lost 6 bases and J 2 bases, leaving 11 bases between the germline ends. The CDR3 consists of 13 residues. The CDR3 here is CACQAGTYNEQFF. DNA of the CDR3: TGTGCCTGCCAAGCGGGTACCTACAATGAGCAGTTCTTC.

V and J are TRBV6-6 and TRBJ1-1; D unclear. The CDR3 length is 14 residues. CDR1 is MNHNY, CDR2 SVGAGI, per germline (reference sequence). Trimming pared 0 bases from V and 4 bases from J, leaving 9 bases between. CDR3 residues: CASSYSGPPTEAFF. The CDR3 region has the DNA TGTGCCAGCAGTTACTCCGGGCCGCCCACTGAAGCTTTCTTT.

This chain uses TRBV9 with TRBJ2-4; the D gene is possibly TRBD1 (6 bases). CDR1 and CDR2 from the germline V gene are SGDLS and YYNGEE. The CDR3 is 16 amino acids. The V end was cut by 0 bases, the J end by 8 bases, with 18 bases between. The CDR3 reads CASSVGNTGTVDIQYF. The CDR3 nucleotides read TGTGCCAGCAGCGTAGGAAATACAGGGACGGTGGACATTCAGTACTTC.

J is TRBJ1-2 and V is TRBV7-2; tentative D call: TRBD1 (5 bases). The V and J ends lost 5 bases and 0 bases respectively, with 7 bases between them. Germline-derived CDR1 and CDR2 are SGHTA and FQGNSA. This CDR3 region has 13 residues. The CDR3 is CASSRTSNYGYTF. The CDR3, as DNA: TGTGCCAGCAGCCGGACATCTAACTATGGCTACACCTTC. The whole variable domain, filled in from reference TRBV7-2 and TRBJ1-2, reads GAGVSQSPSNKVTEKGKDVELRCDPISGHTALYWYRQSLGQGLEFLIYFQGNSAPDKSGLPSDRFSAERTGGSVSTLTIQRTQQEDSAVYLCASSRTSNYGYTFGSGTRLTVV.

The chain combines TRBV10-3 with TRBJ1-1; no clear D gene. Germline V CDR1 and CDR2: ENHRY, SYGVKD. The CDR3 runs to 15 residues. V gave up 2 bases and J gave up 2 bases, with 12 bases separating them. The CDR3 nucleotides are TGTGCCATCAGTGAGAAGGCGACGTTTAACACTGAAGCTTTCTTT. This translates into CAISEKATFNTEAFF.

This clone was observed a single time. The CDR3 reads CASTIAGRGQPQHF. The CDR3 DNA reads as TGTGCCAGCACCATAGCCGGCAGGGGGCAGCCCCAGCATTTT. The chain is built from TRBV28 and TRBJ1-5; 7 bases fit TRBD1. The CDR3 has 14 residues. Germline V gives CDR1 MDHEN, CDR2 SYDVKM. V lost 7 bases and J lost 7; bases outside the gene matches: 10.

The J gene is TRBJ2-1, the V gene TRBV5-7; 13 bases fit TRBD2. TRBV5-7 is flagged as an ORF with uncertain function. This CDR3 spans 15 amino acids. V was pared by 2 bases and J by 4 bases, with 0 bases of the junction left unmatched. The CDR3 DNA follows: TGTGCCAGCAGCTTACTAGCGGGGGGGTACAATGAGCAGTTCTTC. As protein: CASSLLAGGYNEQFF.

The gene calls are TRBV27 and TRBJ2-1; D assignment may be TRBD1 or TRBD2 (6 bases each). The CDR3 has 13 amino acids. Germline CDR1 reads MNHEY; CDR2 reads SMNVEV (reference sequence). Trimming left V 3 bases short and J 9 bases short, with 12 bases between. CDR3 coding DNA: TGTGCCAGCAGTTTTATGGGGGGCTCTGAGCAGTTCTTC. This sequence encodes CASSFMGGSEQFF.

The chain has TRBV11-2 and TRBJ2-1, with TRBD2 identical over 16 bases. CDR3 size: 17 residues. Looked up from germline, CDR1 is SGHAT and CDR2 is FQNNGV. Trimming cost V 5 bases and J 4 bases; bases outside gene matches: 5. As DNA, the CDR3 is TGTGCCAGCAGCCCGGGGACTAGCGGGGGGGCGTACAATGAGCAGTTCTTC. Encoded protein: CASSPGTSGGAYNEQFF. The full variable domain, completed using reference TRBV11-2 and TRBJ2-1, is EAGVAQSPRYKIIEKRQSVAFWCNPISGHATLYWYQQILGQGPKLLIQFQNNGVVDDSQLPKDRFSAERLKGVDSTLKIQPAKLEDSAVYLCASSPGTSGGAYNEQFFGPGTRLTVL.

This chain connects TRBV15 to TRBJ2-2; 7 nucleotides agree with TRBD1. CDR1 and CDR2 (germline): LNHNV, YYDKDF (reference sequence). V shed 0 bases and J 3 bases; nucleotides not matched to a gene: 7. The CDR3 has 17 residues. The chain's CDR3 is CATSRDRRTGDTGELFF. In DNA form, the CDR3 reads TGTGCCACCAGCAGAGATCGTCGTACAGGGGACACCGGGGAGCTGTTTTTT. The complete variable domain, with remaining parts taken from reference TRBV15 and TRBJ2-2, reads DAMVIQNPRYQVTQFGKPVTLSCSQTLNHNVMYWYQQKSSQAPKLLFHYYDKDFNNEADTPDNFQSRRPNTSFCFLDIRSPGLGDTAMYLCATSRDRRTGDTGELFFGEGSRLTVL.

The rearrangement joins TRBV11-2 to TRBJ2-7, with a tentative D call TRBD2 (6 bases). The CDR3 extends over 15 amino acids. Germline CDR1 and CDR2: SGHAT and FQNNGV. V gave up 3 bases and J gave up 0 bases, with 12 bases separating them. The CDR3 is CASSFSSASSYEQYF. The CDR3 nucleotides are TGTGCCAGCAGCTTCTCTAGCGCTAGCTCCTACGAGCAGTACTTC.

This clone was detected once. The V call is TRBV6-5, the J call TRBJ2-1; D perhaps matches TRBD2 (6 bases). V was shortened by 0 bases and J by 5 bases, with 14 bases between the two germline ends. CDR1 and CDR2 (germline): MNHEY, SVGAGI. The length of the CDR3 is 16 residues. CDR3 nucleotide sequence: TGTGCCAGCAGTTACTCTACGGGAGTTGGGAACAATGAGCAGTTCTTC. Translating gives CASSYSTGVGNNEQFF.

The chain uses TRBV6-1 and TRBJ1-2; perhaps TRBD1 as D (6 bases). Trimming removed 3 bases from V and 4 bases from J, with 12 bases in between. This CDR3 is 14 amino acids long. Germline-derived CDR1 and CDR2 are MNHNS and SASEGT. CDR3 DNA sequence: TGTGCCAGCAGTGAGGTGGACAGATTCTATGGCTACACCTTC. This codes for CASSEVDRFYGYTF.

V is TRBV10-3 and J is TRBJ2-3; D might be TRBD2 (5 bases). This CDR3 is 15 amino acids long. The V end was cut by 8 bases, the J end by 2 bases, with 17 bases between. Germline V gene lookup returns CDR1 ENHRY and CDR2 SYGVKD. This CDR3 is CAIRLGGLNTDTQYF. The CDR3 DNA reads as TGTGCCATCCGATTAGGAGGCCTAAACACAGATACGCAGTATTTT.

The chain's CDR3 is CASREDSSYNEQFF. As DNA, the CDR3 is TGCGCCAGCAGGGAGGACAGCTCCTACAATGAGCAGTTCTTC. V usage is TRBV5-1 and J usage is TRBJ2-1; tentative D call: TRBD1 (6 bases). The V end was cut by 5 bases, the J end by 0 bases, with 9 bases between. CDR3 length equals 14 residues. Germline loops: CDR1 SGHRS, CDR2 YFSETQ.

V and J are TRBV29-1 and TRBJ1-1; 7 bases line up with TRBD1. CDR1 is SQVTM and CDR2 is ANQGSEA in the germline V gene. The CDR3 spans 12 residues. Trimming cost V 7 bases and J 1 base; bases outside gene matches: 3. The DNA for the CDR3 is TGCAGCGCCCGGACAGGGAACACTGAAGCTTTCTTT. Translating it yields CSARTGNTEAFF.

The chain employs TRBV7-2 and TRBJ2-7, with unresolved D. Germline V gene sequence: CDR1 SGHTA, CDR2 FQGNSA. Trimming stripped 2 bases from V and 1 base from J, with 15 bases between. The CDR3 length is 16 residues. The CDR3 loop reads CASSLFLGRSSYEQYF. The CDR3 DNA is TGTGCCAGCAGCTTATTTCTGGGCAGGTCGTCCTACGAGCAGTACTTC.

This clone was found a few times. This chain joins TRBV19 and TRBJ2-2; D uncertain. The CDR3 length is 13 residues. V was clipped by 5 bases and J by 6 bases, with 10 bases between them. Germline V gene sequence: CDR1 LNHDA, CDR2 SQIVND (reference sequence). The CDR3 is CASSPLGAGELFF. DNA for the CDR3: TGTGCCAGTAGTCCCCTTGGGGCCGGGGAGCTGTTTTTT. The full variable domain, completed using reference TRBV19 and TRBJ2-2, is DGGITQSPKYLFRKEGQNVTLSCEQNLNHDAMYWYRQDPGQGLRLIYYSQIVNDFQKGDIAEGYSVSREKKESFPLTVTSAQKNPTAFYLCASSPLGAGELFFGEGSRLTVL.

This clone was seen a single time. The J gene is TRBJ2-6, the V gene TRBV30, with D uncertain. The CDR3 is 13 amino acids. The V and J ends lost 4 bases and 6 bases respectively, with 10 bases between them. CDR1 GTSNPN and CDR2 SVGIG come from the germline V gene (reference sequence). CDR3 protein: CAWKLVSANVLTF. The CDR3 region has the DNA TGTGCCTGGAAGCTAGTGTCGGCCAACGTCCTGACTTTC.

The chain links TRBV7-9 to TRBJ2-1; TRBD2 aligns across 11 bases. This CDR3 spans 15 amino acids. The ends lost 3 bases at V and 10 bases at J; junction bases unmatched: 8. Looked up from germline, CDR1 is SEHNR and CDR2 is FQNEAQ (reference sequence). The CDR3 DNA reads TGTGCCAGCAGCTTTAGCGGGGGGGCCAAGGGAGAGCAGTTCTTC. It is translated as CASSFSGGAKGEQFF.

The genes are TRBV11-2 and TRBJ2-7; 7 nucleotides agree with TRBD1. Unmatched junction bases numbered 7, after V lost 6 bases and J lost 2 bases. The length of the CDR3 is 14 residues. Per the germline V gene, CDR1 is SGHAT and CDR2 is FQNNGV. In DNA, the CDR3 is TGTGCCAGCAGTCCAAACAGGGGCCCCTACGAGCAGTACTTC. Residues: CASSPNRGPYEQYF. Together with reference TRBV11-2 and TRBJ2-7, the CDR3 gives the full variable domain: EAGVAQSPRYKIIEKRQSVAFWCNPISGHATLYWYQQILGQGPKLLIQFQNNGVVDDSQLPKDRFSAERLKGVDSTLKIQPAKLEDSAVYLCASSPNRGPYEQYFGPGTRLTVT.

This chain joins TRBV2 and TRBJ1-4; D is perhaps TRBD1 (5 bases). Germline V lookup: CDR1 SNHLY, CDR2 FYNNEI. The length of the CDR3 is 15 residues. With 6 bases removed from V and 5 bases from J, the gap between germline ends came to 16 bases. Written as DNA, the CDR3 is TGTGCCAGCAGACGCCCCGGGACTGTGAATGAAAAACTGTTTTTT. As protein: CASRRPGTVNEKLFF.

The chain has TRBV10-3 and TRBJ2-1; D remains ambiguous. CDR1 is ENHRY and CDR2 is SYGVKD in the germline V gene. The CDR3 loop spans 11 amino acids. V shed 6 bases and J shed 6 bases, with 6 bases lying between them. The chain's CDR3 is CAISKANEQFF. As DNA, the CDR3 is TGTGCCATCAGCAAGGCCAATGAGCAGTTCTTC.